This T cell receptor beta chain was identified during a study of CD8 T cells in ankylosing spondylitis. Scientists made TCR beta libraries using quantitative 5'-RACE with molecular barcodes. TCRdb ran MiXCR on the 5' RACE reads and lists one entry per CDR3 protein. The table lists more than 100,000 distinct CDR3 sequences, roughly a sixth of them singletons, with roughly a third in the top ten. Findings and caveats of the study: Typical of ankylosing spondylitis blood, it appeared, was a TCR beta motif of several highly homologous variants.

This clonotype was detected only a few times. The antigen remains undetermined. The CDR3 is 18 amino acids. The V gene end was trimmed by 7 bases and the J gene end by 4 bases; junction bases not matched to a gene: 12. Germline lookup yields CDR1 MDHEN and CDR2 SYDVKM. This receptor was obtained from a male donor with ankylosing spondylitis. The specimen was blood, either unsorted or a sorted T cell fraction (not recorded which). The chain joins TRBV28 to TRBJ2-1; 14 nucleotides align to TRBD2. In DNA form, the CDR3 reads TGTGCCAGCACCGGCCCGGGACTAGCGGGAGCGTGGTACAATGAGCAGTTCTTC. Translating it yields CASTGPGLAGAWYNEQFF.